Here is one T cell receptor (beta chain) with its context. Its ends do not fully match the called genes, so a read error is possible. In germline, CDR1 is SEHNR, CDR2 FQNEAQ (reference sequence). The length of the CDR3 is 13 residues. This sample was included in a study of T cells in Graves' hyperthyroidism and ophthalmopathy. RNA transcripts served as the template for amplifying TCR beta CDR3 regions. With the HTBI primer set, the TCR CDR3 went through a first round of RT-PCR. TCRdb re-analysed the multiplex PCR reads in MiXCR, keeping a single row per CDR3 protein. The repertoire includes 750,000 to 900,000 distinct CDR3 sequences, approximately 40% of them detected once, and around 9.3% sits in the top ten.

This sequence originates from a man in his late teens or twenties with Graves' hyperthyroidism. The V gene is TRBV7-9, the J gene TRBJ1-4; 9 bases are a match to TRBD1. The sequenced material came from blood. CDR3 sequence reads: CTSSLGQGEKLFF. CDR3 sequence (DNA): TGTACCAGCAGCTTGGGACAGGGAGAAAAACTGTTTTTT. Variable domain in full (rest from reference TRBV7-9 and TRBJ1-4): DTGVSQNPRHKITKRGQNVTFRCDPISEHNRLYWYRQTLGQGPEFLTYFQNEAQLEKSRLLSDRFSAERPKGSFSTLEIQRTEQGDSAMYLCTSSLGQGEKLFFGSGTQLSVL.